One sample yielded the 27 T cell receptor beta chains listed below, sequenced in a study of cytomegalovirus exposure and HLA in healthy donors. Method: immunoSEQ multiplex PCR; TCRdb's copy keeps in-frame clones and lacks some. The sample lists 120,000 to 150,000 clones, around 88% occurring once. The sequencing sample was made of PBMCs. The source is a woman younger than 30 in good health and CMV-seropositive.

The gene calls are TRBV25-1 and TRBJ2-2; the D gene is possibly TRBD2 (6 bases). V was cut by 7 bases and J by 4 bases, with 19 bases left in between. The V gene's germline CDR1 is MGHDK and CDR2 SYGVNS. The CDR3 consists of 16 residues. The CDR3 DNA is TGTGCCAGCACCCTCGGGGTAGCGGAGGTCACCGGGGAGCTGTTTTTT. It codes for CASTLGVAEVTGELFF.

J is TRBJ2-3 and V is TRBV11-2; the match to TRBD2 covers 11 bases. The CDR3 spans 18 residues. Germline CDR1 is SGHAT and CDR2 is FQNNGV. With V trimmed by 1 base and J by 3 bases, 9 bases remained unmatched. CDR3 region: CASSLAYASGGWTDTQYF. The CDR3 coding sequence is TGTGCCAGCAGCTTAGCGTACGCTAGCGGGGGGTGGACAGATACGCAGTATTTT.

This clone was counted a few times. The chain combines TRBV19 with TRBJ2-7; D unresolved. The V end lost 2 bases, the J end lost 3 bases, and 8 bases lay between the germline ends. The length of the CDR3 is 13 residues. Germline values: CDR1 LNHDA, CDR2 SQIVND (reference sequence). CDR3 nucleotide sequence: TGTGCCAGTAGTATACGCCCCTACTACGAGCAGTACTTC. It encodes CASSIRPYYEQYF.

This clone has more than one count but fewer than ten. J is TRBJ1-5 and V is TRBV30; D not resolved. Trimming stripped 5 bases from V and 6 bases from J, with 14 bases between. There are 13 residues in the CDR3. In germline, CDR1 is GTSNPN, CDR2 SVGIG (reference sequence). The CDR3 reads CAWALLAGQPQHF. The CDR3 DNA follows: TGTGCCTGGGCCTTACTTGCGGGTCAGCCCCAGCATTTT.

The chain uses TRBV11-2 and TRBJ2-1, with 7 positions matching TRBD2. This CDR3 has 14 residues. V trimming: 5 bases; J trimming: 9 bases; junction bases outside the gene matches: 10. The germline CDR1 and CDR2 sequences are SGHAT and FQNNGV. CDR3: CASSRDYQSSEQFF. The CDR3 DNA reads as TGTGCCAGCAGCCGGGACTACCAGTCTAGTGAGCAGTTCTTC.

The V gene is TRBV9, the J gene TRBJ1-1; TRBD1 agrees at 8 bases. The CDR3 is 15 amino acids. Germline CDR1 and CDR2: SGDLS and YYNGEE. The trim removed 4 bases at V and 3 bases at J, leaving 8 bases unmatched. The CDR3: CASSPRQGSYTEAFF. The CDR3 DNA is TGTGCCAGCAGCCCCCGACAGGGGTCCTACACTGAAGCTTTCTTT.

This chain uses TRBV28 with TRBJ1-3; TRBD1 matches 7 bases. The junction had 6 bases not matched to a gene; V was cut back by 6 bases and J by 4 bases. CDR1 MDHEN and CDR2 SYDVKM come from the germline V gene. The CDR3 is 14 residues long. CDR3 in amino acids: CASSDRVAGNTIYF. The CDR3, as DNA: TGTGCCAGCAGCGACAGGGTTGCAGGAAACACCATATATTTT.

The chain carries TRBV5-1 and TRBJ1-2; 7 nucleotides agree with TRBD1. Unmatched junction bases numbered 7, after V lost 4 bases and J lost 1 base. Germline V gene lookup returns CDR1 SGHRS and CDR2 YFSETQ. The CDR3 spans 15 residues. The CDR3 protein is CASSPGDSLNYGYTF. CDR3 in DNA: TGCGCCAGCAGCCCGGGGGACAGCCTTAACTATGGCTACACCTTC.

The chain carries TRBV28 and TRBJ1-5, with 7 positions matching TRBD1. CDR1 is MDHEN and CDR2 is SYDVKM in the germline V gene. The CDR3 consists of 14 residues. J was trimmed by 6 bases and V by 5 bases; bases with no gene match: 7. DNA of the CDR3: TGTGCCAGCAGTAGGGACAGAGACTTTCAGCCCCAGCATTTT. This gives the protein CASSRDRDFQPQHF.

This chain links TRBV5-4 with TRBJ2-3; 8 bases fit TRBD2. J was trimmed by 2 bases and V by 0 bases; bases with no gene match: 2. In germline, CDR1 is SGHNT, CDR2 YYREEE (reference sequence). The CDR3 has 15 residues. Written as DNA, the CDR3 is TGTGCCAGCAGCTTGGGGACTAGCCCCACAGATACGCAGTATTTT. Its protein product is CASSLGTSPTDTQYF.

This chain's CDR3 is CASSLGLADTDTQYF. CDR3 nucleotides: TGTGCCAGCAGCCTTGGTCTAGCGGACACAGATACGCAGTATTTT. This chain connects TRBV14 to TRBJ2-3; 7 bases match TRBD2. CDR3 size: 15 residues. The trim removed 4 bases at V and 2 bases at J, leaving 6 bases unmatched. CDR1 and CDR2 (germline): SGHDN, FVKESK.

The chain combines TRBV5-5 with TRBJ2-7; TRBD2 aligns across 8 bases. CDR1 SGHKS and CDR2 YYEKEE come from the germline V gene (reference sequence). The CDR3 is 14 residues long. The ends lost 4 bases at V and 9 bases at J; junction bases unmatched: 12. The CDR3 bases are TGTGCCAGCAGCCCGCCCGGGACTAGGTTGGGGCAGTACTTC. Encoded protein: CASSPPGTRLGQYF.

This chain connects TRBV10-3 to TRBJ1-5, with D possibly being TRBD1 (6 bases). This CDR3 is built from 13 residues. Germline V gene sequence: CDR1 ENHRY, CDR2 SYGVKD. V was pared by 6 bases and J by 5 bases, with 11 bases between. Here the CDR3 reads CAIRDSLDQPQHF. The DNA for the CDR3 is TGTGCCATCAGGGACAGCCTTGATCAGCCCCAGCATTTT.

The gene calls are TRBV30 and TRBJ1-6; D not certain. Trimming took off 2 bases at V and 6 bases at J, with 14 bases between the two ends. The CDR3 runs to 15 residues. Germline values: CDR1 GTSNPN, CDR2 SVGIG (reference sequence). As DNA, the CDR3 is TGTGCCTGGAGTCCTTCCCCCGAGGGTAATTCACCCCTCCACTTT. Translation gives CAWSPSPEGNSPLHF.

V gene TRBV4-3 combines with J gene TRBJ2-4; D call uncertain. The CDR3 runs to 14 residues. With 1 base removed from V and 4 bases from J, the gap between germline ends came to 8 bases. Per germline, CDR1 LGHNA and CDR2 YSLEER. The CDR3 coding sequence is TGCGCCAGCAGCCAAGGTTCCGGGAAAAACATTCAGTACTTC. Encoded protein: CASSQGSGKNIQYF.

This clone appeared a single time. The rearrangement joins TRBV27 to TRBJ1-5; D unclear. CDR1 and CDR2 from the germline V gene are MNHEY and SMNVEV (reference sequence). The ends were cut back, 6 bases at V and 4 bases at J, with 19 bases in the middle. The CDR3 has 16 amino acids. The CDR3 region is CASRREPTDLNQPQHF. The CDR3 DNA reads TGTGCCAGCAGGAGGGAGCCAACCGATCTGAATCAGCCCCAGCATTTT.

The rearrangement links TRBV6-1 to TRBJ1-1, with D possibly TRBD1 on 6 matching bases. Trimming took 7 bases from V and 6 from J, leaving 15 bases between them. The germline V gene encodes CDR1 MNHNS and CDR2 SASEGT. The CDR3 consists of 13 residues. CDR3 sequence: CASNTGGRAEAFF. DNA of the CDR3: TGTGCCAGCAACACCGGGGGGCGGGCTGAAGCTTTCTTT.

The V and J genes are TRBV7-9 and TRBJ2-2; possible D gene TRBD2, 5 bases. The germline V gene encodes CDR1 SEHNR and CDR2 FQNEAQ (reference sequence). The germline V and J ends were trimmed by 5 bases and 3 bases, with 16 bases remaining between them. This CDR3 comprises 16 residues. CDR3 amino acids: CASSANLDWDTGELFF. In DNA form, the CDR3 reads TGTGCCAGCAGCGCCAACCTGGACTGGGACACCGGGGAGCTGTTTTTT.

Concerning this clone: In the same sample, other DNA sequences code for this CDR3. The chain is built from TRBV28 and TRBJ2-7; D gene uncertain. From germline, CDR1 is MDHEN and CDR2 SYDVKM. The CDR3 has 12 residues. With 6 bases removed from V and 0 bases from J, the gap between germline ends came to 6 bases. Written as DNA, the CDR3 is TGTGCCAGCAGCCTCCCCTCCTACGAGCAGTACTTC. Protein product: CASSLPSYEQYF.

V is TRBV15 and J is TRBJ2-1; 7 bases align to TRBD1. Trimming removed 2 bases from V and 2 bases from J; junction bases left unmatched: 6. This CDR3 comprises 16 residues. The germline CDR1 and CDR2 sequences are LNHNV and YYDKDF (reference sequence). The DNA for the CDR3 is TGTGCCACCAGCAGACCACCGGGACAGCCCTACAATGAGCAGTTCTTC. It translates to CATSRPPGQPYNEQFF.

This sequence joins TRBV7-9 and TRBJ2-5; no clear D. Germline V gene data show CDR1 as SEHNR and CDR2 as FQNEAQ (reference sequence). CDR3 length: 11 residues. V was clipped by 4 bases and J by 5 bases, with 5 bases between them. In nucleotides, the CDR3 is TGTGCCAGCAGCTCCGAGGAGACCCAGTACTTC. This sequence encodes CASSSEETQYF.

J is TRBJ1-2 and V is TRBV18; TRBD1 matches at 10 bases. Germline-derived CDR1 and CDR2 are KGHSH and LQKENI. J was trimmed by 8 bases and V by 7 bases; bases with no gene match: 16. CDR3 length: 16 amino acids. Here the CDR3 DNA reads TGTGCCAGCTTCTCACGCGTAGGACAGGGGGTTAGCGGCTACACCTTC. The encoded protein is CASFSRVGQGVSGYTF.

The chain uses TRBV11-2 and TRBJ2-7, with 10 positions matching TRBD1. Germline assignment: CDR1 SGHAT and CDR2 FQNNGV. The V gene end was trimmed by 1 base and the J gene end by 6 bases; junction bases not matched to a gene: 15. There are 18 residues in the CDR3. The CDR3 region is CASSLARWGQGNSGEQYF. The CDR3 bases are TGTGCCAGCAGCTTAGCGCGGTGGGGACAGGGGAATTCGGGCGAGCAGTACTTC.

V gene TRBV9 combines with J gene TRBJ1-4, with 7 bases that match TRBD1. V was pared by 2 bases and J by 2 bases, with 9 bases of the junction left unmatched. CDR1 and CDR2 from the germline V gene are SGDLS and YYNGEE. The CDR3 totals 17 residues. The CDR3 DNA follows: TGTGCCAGCAGCGTCCAGGGGGGCTTTCCGACTAATGAAAAACTGTTTTTT. As protein: CASSVQGGFPTNEKLFF.

The V call is TRBV19, the J call TRBJ1-2; D might be TRBD1 (6 bases). The V end lost 2 bases, the J end lost 6 bases, and 7 bases lay between the germline ends. Germline V lookup: CDR1 LNHDA, CDR2 SQIVND (reference sequence). The CDR3 runs 12 residues. The CDR3 nucleotides read TGTGCCAGTAGTATAACAGGGAATGGCTACACCTTC. It specifies CASSITGNGYTF.

J is TRBJ2-4 and V is TRBV5-4; TRBD1 matches at 11 bases. Trimming at V came to 1 base and at J to 3 bases, leaving 3 bases not matched to a gene. This CDR3 has 16 residues. Germline loops: CDR1 SGHNT, CDR2 YYREEE (reference sequence). In DNA form, the CDR3 reads TGTGCCAGCAGCTTGCGGGACAGGGGGGTCAAAAACATTCAGTACTTC. It translates to CASSLRDRGVKNIQYF. The full variable domain, in which reference TRBV5-4 and TRBJ2-4 provide the parts outside the CDR3, is ETGVTQSPTHLIKTRGQQVTLRCSSQSGHNTVSWYQQALGQGPQFIFQYYREEENGRGNFPPRFSGLQFPNYSSELNVNALELDDSALYLCASSLRDRGVKNIQYFGAGTRLSVL.

The chain links TRBV28 to TRBJ2-1; 8 bases map to TRBD2. This CDR3 is 15 amino acids long. V dropped 6 bases and J dropped 2; count of bases not matched to a gene: 6. Per the germline V gene, CDR1 is MDHEN and CDR2 is SYDVKM. CDR3 protein: CASRSGGPPYNEQFF. Here the CDR3 DNA reads TGTGCCAGCAGGAGCGGGGGACCTCCCTACAATGAGCAGTTCTTC.